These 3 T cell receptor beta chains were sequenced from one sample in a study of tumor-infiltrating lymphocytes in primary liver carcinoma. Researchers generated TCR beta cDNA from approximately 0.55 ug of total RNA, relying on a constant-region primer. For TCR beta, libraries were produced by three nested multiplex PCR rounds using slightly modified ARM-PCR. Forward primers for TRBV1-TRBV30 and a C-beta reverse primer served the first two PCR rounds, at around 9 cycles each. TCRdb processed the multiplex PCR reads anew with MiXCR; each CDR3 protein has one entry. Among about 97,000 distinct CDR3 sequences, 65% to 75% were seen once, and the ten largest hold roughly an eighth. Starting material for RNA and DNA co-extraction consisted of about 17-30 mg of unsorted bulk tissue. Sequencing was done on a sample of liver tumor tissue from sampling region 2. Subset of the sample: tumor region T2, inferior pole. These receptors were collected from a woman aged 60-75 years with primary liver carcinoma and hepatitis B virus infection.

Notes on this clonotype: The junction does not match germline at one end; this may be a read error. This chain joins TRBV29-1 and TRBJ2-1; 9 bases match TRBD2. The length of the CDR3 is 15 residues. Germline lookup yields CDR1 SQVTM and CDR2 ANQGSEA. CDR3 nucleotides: TGTAGCGTTATGGGCGGGAGGGGCTCCTACAATGAGCAGTTCTTC. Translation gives CSVMGGRGSYNEQFF.

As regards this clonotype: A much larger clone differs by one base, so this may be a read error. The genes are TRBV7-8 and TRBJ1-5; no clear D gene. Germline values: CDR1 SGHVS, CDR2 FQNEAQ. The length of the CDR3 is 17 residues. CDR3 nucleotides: TGTGCCAGCAGCTTAGAAGAGAGTTATTATAGCAATCAGCCCAAGCATTTT. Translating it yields CASSLEESYYSNQPKHF.

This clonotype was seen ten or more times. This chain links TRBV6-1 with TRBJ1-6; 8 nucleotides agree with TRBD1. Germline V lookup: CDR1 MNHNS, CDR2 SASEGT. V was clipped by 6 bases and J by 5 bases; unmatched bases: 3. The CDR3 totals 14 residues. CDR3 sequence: CASRRDRNNSPLHF. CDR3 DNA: TGTGCCAGCAGAAGGGACAGGAATAATTCACCCCTCCACTTT.